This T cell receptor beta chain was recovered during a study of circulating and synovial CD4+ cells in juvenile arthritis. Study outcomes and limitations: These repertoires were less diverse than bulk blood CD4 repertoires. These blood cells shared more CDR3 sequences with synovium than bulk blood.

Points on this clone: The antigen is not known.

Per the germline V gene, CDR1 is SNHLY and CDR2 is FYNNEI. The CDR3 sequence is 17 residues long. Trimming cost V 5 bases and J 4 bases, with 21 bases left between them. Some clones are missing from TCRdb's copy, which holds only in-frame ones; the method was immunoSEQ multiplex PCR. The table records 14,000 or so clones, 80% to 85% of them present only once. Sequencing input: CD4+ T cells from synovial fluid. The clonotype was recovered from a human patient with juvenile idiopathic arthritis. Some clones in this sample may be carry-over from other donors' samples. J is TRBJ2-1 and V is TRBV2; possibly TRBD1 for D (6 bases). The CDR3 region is CASSSVHRVMSYNEQFF. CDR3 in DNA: TGTGCCAGCAGTTCGGTTCACAGGGTCATGTCTTACAATGAGCAGTTCTTC. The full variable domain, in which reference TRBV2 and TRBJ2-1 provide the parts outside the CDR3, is EPEVTQTPSHQVTQMGQEVILRCVPISNHLYFYWYRQILGQKVEFLVSFYNNEISEKSEIFDDQFSVERPDGSNFTLKIRSTKLEDSAMYFCASSSVHRVMSYNEQFFGPGTRLTVL.